This T cell receptor (beta chain) was sequenced in a study of a mutant IDH1 vaccine in newly diagnosed glioma. Time point of the sample: week 23, last vaccination. Vaccinated patients received 300 ug of mutant IDH1 20-mer peptide per dose, with topical imiquimod. Germline V gene lookup returns CDR1 MNHEY and CDR2 SVGAGI. Unmatched junction bases numbered 8, after V lost 7 bases and J lost 4 bases. The CDR3 consists of 14 residues. Sequenced by immunoSEQ multiplex PCR; TCRdb stores in-frame clones only, minus some. The sample has tens of thousands of clones, 81% seen once. Comments on this clone: Its target is unknown.

The rearrangement uses TRBV6-5 and TRBJ1-1; 8 bases match TRBD1. The source was PBMCs, collected from a glioma patient whose treatment included an IDH1 peptide vaccine. This clonotype was sampled from a woman in her 40s with glioma. Some clones in this sample may be carry-over from other donors' samples. CDR3 coding DNA: TGTGCCAGCAAAGGACAGGGAGGGGGCACTGAAGCTTTCTTT. Its translation: CASKGQGGGTEAFF.